Each of the 5 T cell receptor beta chains below was sequenced from the same sample in a study of T cells after yellow fever vaccination. TCRdb re-called the 5' RACE reads with MiXCR, one entry per CDR3 protein. The table shows some 110,000 distinct CDR3 sequences, with 7.4% occurring only once. Specimen: CD4+ T cells sorted from PBMCs, collected more than 8 days after the first yellow fever vaccination. Receptors were obtained from a man between 18 and 35 years old who received the YFV17D yellow fever vaccine.

The sample holds a few counts of this clonotype. The chain uses TRBV5-1 and TRBJ1-1, with D maybe TRBD1 (5 bases). The germline CDR1 and CDR2 sequences are SGHRS and YFSETQ. The CDR3 has 16 residues. V lost 0 bases and J 1 base, leaving 13 bases between the germline ends. DNA for the CDR3: TGCGCCAGCAGCTTGGGGGCACTGGGGACGAACACTGAAGCTTTCTTT. It specifies CASSLGALGTNTEAFF.

In this sample, this clonotype turned up many times. This sequence joins TRBV6-4 and TRBJ2-1; a possible D gene is TRBD2 (7 bases). Per the germline V gene, CDR1 is MRHNA and CDR2 is SNTAGT. The V end was cut by 5 bases, the J end by 10 bases, with 12 bases between. The CDR3 contains 12 residues. Here the CDR3 reads CASSPQGGEQFF. CDR3 DNA: TGTGCCAGCAGTCCACAGGGAGGGGAGCAGTTCTTC.

In its sample, this clonotype was seen a few times. The rearrangement links TRBV5-1 to TRBJ2-6, with D hard to call. Germline V lookup: CDR1 SGHRS, CDR2 YFSETQ. The CDR3 spans 14 residues. With 1 base removed from V and 2 bases from J, the gap between germline ends came to 4 bases. CDR3 loop: CASSLSPGANVLTF. CDR3 DNA sequence: TGCGCCAGCAGCTTGTCGCCTGGGGCCAACGTCCTGACTTTC.

This clonotype was counted at least ten times. J is TRBJ1-6 and V is TRBV10-2; 8 bases map to TRBD1. The germline CDR1 and CDR2 sequences are WSHSY and SAAADI. The CDR3 sequence is 15 residues long. J gave up 4 bases and V 3 bases, and 2 bases lay outside the gene matches. The CDR3 loop is CASSDGQGYNSPLHF. In nucleotides, the CDR3 is TGCGCCAGCAGTGATGGACAGGGATATAATTCACCCCTCCACTTT.

This clonotype was seen a few times. V is TRBV5-1 and J is TRBJ2-5, with TRBD2 matching over 9 bases. Unmatched junction bases numbered 3, after V lost 0 bases and J lost 3 bases. The CDR3 contains 15 residues. CDR1 and CDR2 from the germline V gene are SGHRS and YFSETQ. CDR3 in DNA: TGCGCCAGCAGCTTGGAAAGGACTAGCGAAGAGACCCAGTACTTC. This sequence encodes CASSLERTSEETQYF.